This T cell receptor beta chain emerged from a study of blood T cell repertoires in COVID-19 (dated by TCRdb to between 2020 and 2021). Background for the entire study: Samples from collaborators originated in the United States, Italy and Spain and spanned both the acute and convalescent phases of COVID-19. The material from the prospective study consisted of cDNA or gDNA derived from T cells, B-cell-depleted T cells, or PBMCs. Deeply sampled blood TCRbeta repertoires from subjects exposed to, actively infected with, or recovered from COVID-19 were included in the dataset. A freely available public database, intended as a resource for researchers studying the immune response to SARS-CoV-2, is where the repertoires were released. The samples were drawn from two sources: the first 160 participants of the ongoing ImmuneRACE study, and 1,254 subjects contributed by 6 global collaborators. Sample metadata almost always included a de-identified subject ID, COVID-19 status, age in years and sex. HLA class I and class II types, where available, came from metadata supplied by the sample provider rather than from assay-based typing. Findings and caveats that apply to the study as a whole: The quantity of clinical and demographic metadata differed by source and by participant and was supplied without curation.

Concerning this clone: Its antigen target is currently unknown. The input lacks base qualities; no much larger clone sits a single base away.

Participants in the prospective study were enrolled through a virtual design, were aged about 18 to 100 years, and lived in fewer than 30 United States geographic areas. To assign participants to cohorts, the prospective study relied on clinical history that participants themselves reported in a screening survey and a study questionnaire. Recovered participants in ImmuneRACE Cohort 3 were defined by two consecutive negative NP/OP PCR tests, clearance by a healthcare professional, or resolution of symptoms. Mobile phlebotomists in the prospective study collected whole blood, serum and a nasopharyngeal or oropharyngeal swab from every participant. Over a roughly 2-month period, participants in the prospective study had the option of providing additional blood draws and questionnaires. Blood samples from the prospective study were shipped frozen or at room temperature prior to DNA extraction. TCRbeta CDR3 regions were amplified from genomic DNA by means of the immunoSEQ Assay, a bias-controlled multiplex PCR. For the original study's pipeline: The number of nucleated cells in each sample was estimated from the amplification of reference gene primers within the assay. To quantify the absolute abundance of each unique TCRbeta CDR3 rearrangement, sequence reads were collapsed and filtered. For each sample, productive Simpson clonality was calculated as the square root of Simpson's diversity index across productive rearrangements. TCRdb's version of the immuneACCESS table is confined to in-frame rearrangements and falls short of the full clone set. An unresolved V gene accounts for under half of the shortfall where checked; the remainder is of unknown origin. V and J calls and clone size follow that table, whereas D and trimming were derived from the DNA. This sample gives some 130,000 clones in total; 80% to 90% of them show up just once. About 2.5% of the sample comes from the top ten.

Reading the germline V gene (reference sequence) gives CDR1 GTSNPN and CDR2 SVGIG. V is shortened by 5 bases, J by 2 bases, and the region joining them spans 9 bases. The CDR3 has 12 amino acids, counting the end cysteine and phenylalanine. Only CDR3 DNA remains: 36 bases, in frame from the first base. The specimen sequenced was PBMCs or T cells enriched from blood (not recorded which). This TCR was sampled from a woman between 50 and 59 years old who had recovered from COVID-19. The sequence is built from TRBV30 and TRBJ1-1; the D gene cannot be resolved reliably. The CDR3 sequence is CAWDLTNTEAFF. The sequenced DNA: TGTGCCTGGGACCTGACTAACACTGAAGCTTTCTTT.